These 5 T cell receptor beta chains came from one sample sequenced in a study of graft-versus-host responses after intestinal transplantation. Assay: immunoSEQ multiplex PCR; the TCRdb copy retains only in-frame clones and omits some. The data hold nearly 45,000 clones, with roughly 91% observed a single time. Here the sequenced sample was PBMCs, taken 524 days after transplant. The source is a human patient who received an intestinal transplant, so some T cells may come from the graft donor.

V is TRBV4-1 and J is TRBJ2-1; D is unresolved. Trimming removed 0 bases at V and 4 bases at J, with 4 bases between. This CDR3 is 13 amino acids long. CDR1 and CDR2 (germline): MGHRA, YSYEKL. CDR3 sequence (DNA): TGCGCCAGCAGCCAAGAGGGATACAATGAGCAGTTCTTC. As protein: CASSQEGYNEQFF.

The chain is built from TRBV6-4 and TRBJ2-3, with 11 bases aligning to TRBD2. V was pared by 6 bases and J by 2 bases, with 4 bases of the junction left unmatched. Per the germline V gene, CDR1 is MRHNA and CDR2 is SNTAGT. The CDR3 runs to 15 residues. The CDR3 bases are TGTGCCAGCAGCCCTAGCGGGGGGACCACAGATACGCAGTATTTT. It is translated as CASSPSGGTTDTQYF.

CDR3 nucleotide sequence: TGTGCCAGCAGCGTTGCTAGCGGTGGCGAGACCCAGTACTTC. Its translation: CASSVASGGETQYF. The rearrangement uses TRBV5-4 and TRBJ2-5; 7 bases map to TRBD2. Germline assignment: CDR1 SGHNT and CDR2 YYREEE (reference sequence). With V trimmed by 4 bases and J by 5 bases, 8 bases remained unmatched. The CDR3 totals 14 residues.

J is TRBJ2-7 and V is TRBV29-1; perhaps TRBD2 as D (5 bases). The CDR3 consists of 14 residues. Trimming pared 6 bases from V and 4 bases from J, leaving 19 bases between. CDR1 and CDR2 (germline): SQVTM, ANQGSEA. CDR3 sequence (DNA): TGCAGCGTCATAATTTCGACTCGAGGGTACGAGCAGTACTTC. This encodes CSVIISTRGYEQYF.

A single count supports this clone. The J gene is TRBJ2-3, the V gene TRBV27; 8 nucleotides align to TRBD1. Germline V gene data show CDR1 as MNHEY and CDR2 as SMNVEV (reference sequence). V was pared by 2 bases and J by 1 base, with 5 bases of the junction left unmatched. CDR3 size: 16 residues. CDR3 in amino acids: CASSLAGGPGTDTQYF. For the CDR3, the DNA is TGTGCCAGCAGTTTAGCAGGGGGCCCTGGCACAGATACGCAGTATTTT.